The 21 T cell receptor beta chains below come from one sample, sequenced in a study of CD8+ T cells in alopecia areata. The sample's treatment: oral pan-JAK inhibitor, 5-10 mg twice daily. The authors extracted RNA and reverse transcribed it into cDNA as the sequencing template. Clones were sequenced by immunoSEQ multiplex PCR, and TCRdb holds only the in-frame ones, with some missing. The table records over 150,000 clones, more than 55% of them present only once. Here the sequenced sample was CD4+ T cells sorted from blood, taken at week 4, from a patient treated with tofacitinib. The receptors were gathered from a human donor with alopecia areata.

The chain couples TRBV29-1 to TRBJ2-7, with 8 bases that match TRBD1. The CDR3 has 14 residues. With V trimmed by 5 bases and J by 4 bases, 10 bases remained unmatched. Germline loops: CDR1 SQVTM, CDR2 ANQGSEA. This chain's CDR3 is CSVTSDRVLYEQYF. The DNA for the CDR3 is TGCAGCGTTACATCGGACAGGGTTTTATACGAGCAGTACTTC.

This clone was counted only a few times. The chain uses TRBV7-8 and TRBJ2-3, with 12 bases identical to TRBD2. CDR1 and CDR2 from the germline V gene are SGHVS and FQNEAQ. V was clipped by 7 bases and J by 5 bases; unmatched bases: 7. The CDR3 consists of 15 residues. The chain's CDR3 is CASTVRLAGEDTQYF. The DNA for the CDR3 is TGTGCCAGCACCGTAAGACTAGCGGGAGAAGATACGCAGTATTTT.

The CDR3 DNA sequence: TGCAGCGTTGTACTACAGGCAGATACGCAGTATTTT. This codes for CSVVLQADTQYF. The chain links TRBV29-1 to TRBJ2-3, with D perhaps TRBD1 (5 bases). CDR1 and CDR2 from the germline V gene are SQVTM and ANQGSEA. This CDR3 is built from 12 residues. V gave up 4 bases and J gave up 4 bases, with 9 bases separating them.

Turning to this clone: At one of its ends the junction is not consistent with the germline gene, which may arise from a read error. The gene calls are TRBV10-3 and TRBJ2-3; no clear D. The CDR3 runs to 13 residues. Germline assignment: CDR1 ENHRY and CDR2 SYGVKD. CDR3 residues: CASSYPTTDTQYF. The CDR3 DNA follows: TGTGCCAGCAGTTACCCTACCACAGATACGCAGTATTTT.

CDR3 sequence reads: CASGLVQKESLSTDTQYF. The CDR3 bases are TGTGCTAGTGGTTTGGTACAGAAGGAGTCGCTTAGCACAGATACGCAGTATTTT. This chain joins TRBV12-5 and TRBJ2-3; D gene ambiguous. Trimming shortened V by 0 bases and J by 0 bases, and 16 bases separated the two germline ends. This CDR3 contains 18 residues. Germline CDR1 is LGHNT and CDR2 is FRNRAP.

V and J are TRBV29-1 and TRBJ1-2; D possibly corresponds to TRBD1 (6 bases). CDR1 SQVTM and CDR2 ANQGSEA come from the germline V gene. The CDR3 is made up of 15 amino acids. The V end lost 0 bases, the J end lost 4 bases, and 15 bases lay between the germline ends. CDR3 nucleotides: TGCAGCGTTGAAGAATACGCAGGGGCGGGCTATGGCTACACCTTC. Translated, it gives CSVEEYAGAGYGYTF. Looking up the rest from reference TRBV29-1 and TRBJ1-2 gives the full variable domain: SAVISQKPSRDICQRGTSLTIQCQVDSQVTMMFWYRQQPGQSLTLIATANQGSEATYESGFVIDKFPISRPNLTFSTLTVSNMSPEDSSIYLCSVEEYAGAGYGYTFGSGTRLTVV.

V gene TRBV7-2 combines with J gene TRBJ2-3; D not certain. V shed 2 bases and J shed 4 bases, with 7 bases lying between them. Germline V gives CDR1 SGHTA, CDR2 FQGNSA. This CDR3 has 13 amino acids. The CDR3, as DNA: TGTGCCAGCAGCTTAAGTCCCGCAGATACGCAGTATTTT. Its protein is CASSLSPADTQYF.

This clone has a handful of counts. The rearrangement uses TRBV7-2 and TRBJ2-5; no clear D. The CDR3 runs to 14 residues. Germline V gives CDR1 SGHTA, CDR2 FQGNSA. The germline V and J ends were trimmed by 2 bases and 5 bases, with 12 bases remaining between them. This chain's CDR3 is CASSLSIGRETQYF. CDR3 nucleotides: TGTGCCAGCAGCTTATCGATAGGAAGGGAGACCCAGTACTTC.

This clone was detected once. The rearrangement joins TRBV5-1 to TRBJ2-2; D might be TRBD1 (6 bases). V was cut by 8 bases and J by 2 bases, with 16 bases left in between. CDR1 and CDR2 from the germline V gene are SGHRS and YFSETQ. The CDR3 totals 15 residues. CDR3 in DNA: TGCGCCAGTCAGTCAGGGGCGGACAACACCGGGGAGCTGTTTTTT. This codes for CASQSGADNTGELFF.

The chain recombines TRBV7-2 with TRBJ1-2; possible D gene TRBD1, 5 bases. Deletions cut 0 bases from V and 4 bases from J, with 12 bases between. Germline V CDR1 and CDR2: SGHTA, FQGNSA. The CDR3 has 15 residues. For the CDR3, the DNA is TGTGCCAGCAGCTTAGCGTCCAAGGGGCCCTATGGCTACACCTTC. Protein sequence: CASSLASKGPYGYTF.

This chain links TRBV10-3 with TRBJ1-1; TRBD1 agrees at 9 bases. Trimming cost V 6 bases and J 1 base; bases outside gene matches: 6. CDR1 is ENHRY, CDR2 SYGVKD, per germline. This CDR3 comprises 15 residues. The CDR3 loop reads CAISVDRGQNTEAFF. CDR3 in DNA: TGTGCCATCAGCGTGGACAGGGGCCAGAACACTGAAGCTTTCTTT.

The chain recombines TRBV5-4 with TRBJ2-4; 7 bases map to TRBD2. Germline V gives CDR1 SGHNT, CDR2 YYREEE (reference sequence). The trim removed 0 bases at V and 1 base at J, leaving 7 bases unmatched. The CDR3 has 17 residues. The CDR3 loop is CASSLVGEGSAKNIQYF. The CDR3 region has the DNA TGTGCCAGCAGCTTGGTAGGGGAGGGATCGGCCAAAAACATTCAGTACTTC. The full variable domain, rest sourced from reference TRBV5-4 and TRBJ2-4, is ETGVTQSPTHLIKTRGQQVTLRCSSQSGHNTVSWYQQALGQGPQFIFQYYREEENGRGNFPPRFSGLQFPNYSSELNVNALELDDSALYLCASSLVGEGSAKNIQYFGAGTRLSVL.

The chain couples TRBV5-1 to TRBJ2-3; TRBD2 aligns across 14 bases. Trimming took 0 bases from V and 5 from J; bases not matched to a gene: 2. Germline CDR1 and CDR2: SGHRS and YFSETQ. The CDR3 sequence is 16 residues long. Here the CDR3 DNA reads TGCGCCAGCAGCTTGGAGGGACTAGCGGGAGTAGATACGCAGTATTTT. It translates to CASSLEGLAGVDTQYF.

This clone was counted a few times. The chain combines TRBV10-3 with TRBJ1-2; the D is unclear. The CDR3 has 13 residues. Trimming cost V 2 bases and J 3 bases, with 7 bases left between them. Germline V gene lookup returns CDR1 ENHRY and CDR2 SYGVKD. The CDR3 region is CAISEDGHYGYTF. The CDR3 DNA is TGTGCCATCAGTGAGGATGGTCACTATGGCTACACCTTC.

The V and J genes are TRBV29-1 and TRBJ1-2, with no clear D. The ends were cut back, 4 bases at V and 3 bases at J, with 6 bases in the middle. This CDR3 is 11 amino acids long. CDR1 and CDR2 (germline): SQVTM, ANQGSEA. This CDR3 reads CSVVGYYGYTF. The CDR3 DNA reads TGCAGCGTTGTCGGTTACTATGGCTACACCTTC.

The chain joins TRBV19 to TRBJ2-2, with 12 bases matching TRBD2. This CDR3 has 17 amino acids. J lost 7 bases, V lost 4 bases, and 10 bases had no gene match. The germline gives CDR1 LNHDA, CDR2 SQIVND (reference sequence). In nucleotides, the CDR3 is TGTGCCAGTAGTAACTCCCTAGCGGGAGGGGTTCACGGGGAGCTGTTTTTT. Encoded protein: CASSNSLAGGVHGELFF.

There are a few counts of this clone. The rearrangement links TRBV19 to TRBJ2-1, with no clear D. This CDR3 region has 14 residues. Trimming took off 4 bases at V and 10 bases at J, with 17 bases between the two ends. Germline V gives CDR1 LNHDA, CDR2 SQIVND (reference sequence). CDR3 bases: TGTGCCAGTAGTACTGACAATCTCGGCGTGGAGCAGTTCTTC. Translation gives CASSTDNLGVEQFF.

This clone was seen a single time. The J gene is TRBJ2-1, the V gene TRBV7-2; the D is unclear. The V end was cut by 5 bases, the J end by 0 bases, with 17 bases between. There are 17 residues in the CDR3. Germline assignment: CDR1 SGHTA and CDR2 FQGNSA. The CDR3 sequence is CASSTWGVDSSYNEQFF. CDR3 nucleotides: TGTGCCAGCAGCACTTGGGGTGTCGATAGCTCCTACAATGAGCAGTTCTTC.

The chain recombines TRBV6-1 with TRBJ1-5, with D perhaps TRBD1 (6 bases). Germline assignment: CDR1 MNHNS and CDR2 SASEGT. The CDR3 consists of 14 residues. The V end was cut by 6 bases, the J end by 1 base, with 10 bases between. Written as DNA, the CDR3 is TGTGCCAGCAGCGAAACAGGGAGCAATCAGCCCCAGCATTTT. Translating it yields CASSETGSNQPQHF.

This rearrangement joins TRBV5-1 to TRBJ2-3; the D gene is possibly TRBD2 (5 bases). The germline V gene has CDR1 SGHRS and CDR2 YFSETQ. Trimming left V 1 base short and J 0 bases short, with 12 bases between. The CDR3 is 16 amino acids. The DNA of the CDR3 is TGCGCCAGCAGCTTGATGGTAGCGAGGAGCACAGATACGCAGTATTTT. Translating it yields CASSLMVARSTDTQYF.

The V and J genes are TRBV27 and TRBJ2-7; the D is unclear. Germline V gene data show CDR1 as MNHEY and CDR2 as SMNVEV (reference sequence). This CDR3 has 12 amino acids. V lost 6 bases to trimming and J lost 2 bases, with 8 bases between them. For the CDR3, the DNA is TGTGCCAGCAGACCCAGCCCCTACGAGCAGTACTTC. This encodes CASRPSPYEQYF.